The clone carrying this T cell receptor beta chain has ten or more counts. Its antigen remains unknown. TCR beta CDR3 regions were amplified from RNA transcripts. HTBI primers were the set used in a first-round RT-PCR of the TCR CDR3. Each CDR3 protein gets one entry after TCRdb re-called the multiplex PCR reads with MiXCR. The data hold about 400,000 distinct CDR3 sequences, with approximately 15% observed a single time. This sample was taken from a study of T cells in Graves' hyperthyroidism and ophthalmopathy. Study-level points and caveats: In the blood, most expanded thyroid clonotypes above 0.001 appeared as well.

Each patient was aged 18 to 65 and had newly diagnosed hyperthyroidism of under 2 months' duration. Uncontrolled infection, other autoimmune disease, pregnancy or lactation barred patients from enrollment. V gave up 1 base and J gave up 3 bases; unmatched junction bases: 8. The CDR3 has 17 residues. Per germline, CDR1 LGHNT and CDR2 FRNRAP. This clonotype was sampled from a woman aged 25 to 39 with Graves' hyperthyroidism. Sequences were obtained from blood. This chain links TRBV12-5 with TRBJ1-4; 7 bases map to TRBD1. This CDR3 reads CASGLGFTGAANEKLFF. The CDR3 DNA follows: TGTGCTAGTGGTTTGGGGTTTACAGGGGCGGCTAATGAAAAACTGTTTTTT. The whole variable domain, filled in from reference TRBV12-5 and TRBJ1-4, reads DARVTQTPRHKVTEMGQEVTMRCQPILGHNTVFWYRQTMMQGLELLAYFRNRAPLDDSGMPKDRFSAEMPDATLATLKIQPSEPRDSAVYFCASGLGFTGAANEKLFFGSGTQLSVL.